This TCR beta chain was obtained from a study of read filtering for tumor transcriptome and immune sequencing. In the study overall: By R-ISS, stages I, II and III held roughly 8, 16 and 7 patients.

The study, taken as a whole, reports: The sorted CD138-negative fraction was a mixed bone marrow immune population, not purified T cells. IR-seq captured clonotypes deeper and more reliably than RNA-seq. About 80% of IR-seq clonotypes had a single read, yet these held around 3.3% of reads.

This library used about 400 ng RNA and molecular barcoded adaptors spanning alpha/delta and beta/gamma chains. TCRdb passed the reads through MiXCR, listing each CDR3 protein once. The sample has approximately 93,000 distinct CDR3 sequences; under 25% are singletons. The sample holds many counts of this clonotype. Antigen: not known. This CDR3 region has 14 residues. Germline V gene sequence: CDR1 SGHDN, CDR2 FVKESK. The ends were cut back, 5 bases at V and 1 base at J, with 11 bases in the middle. The sequenced sample was a population of CD138-negative cells sorted from bone marrow. The chain joins TRBV14 to TRBJ1-1; no firm D call. This clonotype was sampled from a donor at least 40 years old with multiple myeloma. The CDR3 here is CASSAYRTNTEAFF. CDR3 nucleotides: TGTGCCAGCAGCGCCTATCGGACGAACACTGAAGCTTTCTTT.